This T cell receptor beta chain was recovered during a study of cytomegalovirus exposure and HLA in healthy donors. Study summary: It was reported in a later analysis that the 120 or so validation repertoires used the same platform as the approximately 600 first-cohort repertoires.

This CDR3 has 15 amino acids. V lost 4 bases to trimming and J lost 3 bases, with 16 bases between them. The germline gives CDR1 MGHRA, CDR2 YSYEKL. Generated by immunoSEQ multiplex PCR, the TCRdb table keeps only in-frame clones and is missing some. The sample consists of 300,000 to 350,000 clones, 88% of them appearing once. Overall study findings and caveats: In vitro, a few CMV-associated chains proved specific for CMV antigens.

To note about this clone: The antigen is unknown.

The clonotype originates from a man aged 25 to 45 in good health and CMV-seronegative. This rearrangement joins TRBV4-1 to TRBJ2-7; D possibly corresponds to TRBD1 (6 bases). Material: PBMCs. The CDR3 spells CASSPYTGQLYEQYF. The CDR3, as DNA: TGCGCCAGCAGCCCCTATACCGGACAGCTCTACGAGCAGTACTTC.